Presented here are 22 T cell receptor beta chains from one specimen sequenced in a study of long-term antiretroviral therapy in people with HIV. Sequencing used immunoSEQ v3.0 at survey level. Data came from immunoSEQ multiplex PCR; TCRdb stores just in-frame clones and leaves some out. The repertoire has 20,000 to 25,000 clones, around 80% of them found once; the top ten carry 4.5% to 5.5%. The sequences come from unsorted PBMCs, collected 3 years after starting antiretroviral therapy. These receptors originate from a man between 18 and 29 years old with HIV.

V gene TRBV28 combines with J gene TRBJ1-4; 7 nucleotides align to TRBD1. The germline V gene encodes CDR1 MDHEN and CDR2 SYDVKM. Unmatched junction bases numbered 13, after V lost 6 bases and J lost 6 bases. This CDR3 comprises 16 residues. The CDR3 DNA is TGTGCCAGCAGCCCCCTCCGACAGGGCTGGCATGAAAAACTGTTTTTT. It is translated as CASSPLRQGWHEKLFF.

V gene TRBV27 combines with J gene TRBJ1-5, with D possibly matching TRBD1 (5 bases). The CDR3 has 15 amino acids. Trimming stripped 4 bases from V and 3 bases from J, with 13 bases between. In germline, CDR1 is MNHEY, CDR2 SMNVEV (reference sequence). CDR3 sequence reads: CASSWGRGFNQPQHF. CDR3 nucleotide sequence: TGTGCCAGCAGTTGGGGGAGGGGCTTCAATCAGCCCCAGCATTTT.

V gene TRBV27 combines with J gene TRBJ2-7; 15 positions match TRBD2. J was trimmed by 5 bases and V by 10 bases; bases with no gene match: 3. CDR3 length: 13 amino acids. The V gene's germline CDR1 is MNHEY and CDR2 SMNVEV (reference sequence). In DNA form, the CDR3 reads TGTGCCACTGGACTAGCGGGGGGGAACGAGCAGTACTTC. Protein product: CATGLAGGNEQYF.

V is TRBV27 and J is TRBJ2-6; D unclear. Germline loops: CDR1 MNHEY, CDR2 SMNVEV (reference sequence). This CDR3 has 16 residues. V was shortened by 5 bases and J by 0 bases, with 11 bases between the two germline ends. The CDR3 is CASSLRMFSGANVLTF. DNA of the CDR3: TGTGCCAGCAGTCTTCGGATGTTCTCTGGGGCCAACGTCCTGACTTTC.

V and J are TRBV5-4 and TRBJ2-5, with a weak D call TRBD1 (6 bases). Germline loops: CDR1 SGHNT, CDR2 YYREEE (reference sequence). Trimming cost V 4 bases and J 2 bases, with 12 bases left between them. This CDR3 has 14 residues. Here the CDR3 reads CASSSQTGQETQYF. The CDR3 DNA sequence: TGTGCCAGCAGCAGCCAGACAGGACAAGAGACCCAGTACTTC.

This clone has just one count. V gene TRBV7-2 combines with J gene TRBJ2-7; D unresolved. CDR1 and CDR2 (germline): SGHTA, FQGNSA. CDR3 length: 15 amino acids. The germline V and J ends were trimmed by 1 base and 3 bases, with 13 bases remaining between them. The CDR3 sequence: CASSLESMTGYEQYF. For the CDR3, the DNA is TGTGCCAGCAGCTTAGAATCTATGACCGGCTACGAGCAGTACTTC.

Only a few counts were recorded for this clone. The CDR3 loop reads CASSEGPGTSGLYEQYF. The DNA for the CDR3 is TGTGCCAGCAGCGAAGGGCCCGGGACTAGCGGACTCTACGAGCAGTACTTC. The chain recombines TRBV4-2 with TRBJ2-7, with 11 bases lining up with TRBD2. CDR1 is LGHNA and CDR2 is YNFKEQ in the germline V gene. Unmatched junction bases numbered 12, after V lost 5 bases and J lost 3 bases. The CDR3 has 17 residues.

This chain connects TRBV27 to TRBJ2-2; D unresolved. The germline V and J ends were trimmed by 2 bases and 4 bases, with 8 bases remaining between them. Germline values: CDR1 MNHEY, CDR2 SMNVEV (reference sequence). This CDR3 region has 14 residues. The CDR3 bases are TGTGCCAGCAGTTTAGAAGGGCTCACCGGGGAGCTGTTTTTT. It specifies CASSLEGLTGELFF.

This clone has a single count. The chain is built from TRBV5-1 and TRBJ2-3, with a weak D call TRBD2 (6 bases). Per the germline V gene, CDR1 is SGHRS and CDR2 is YFSETQ. CDR3 size: 16 residues. The V gene lost 4 bases and the J gene lost 0 bases, with 15 bases spanning the gap. CDR3 protein: CASSPRPGTSTDTQYF. The CDR3 DNA sequence: TGCGCCAGCAGCCCACGCCCGGGGACTAGCACAGATACGCAGTATTTT.

This clone was seen once. V usage is TRBV6-1 and J usage is TRBJ1-3, with D possibly matching TRBD1 (5 bases). V dropped 6 bases and J dropped 7 bases, with 13 bases sitting between them. CDR3 length: 13 residues. The germline V gene has CDR1 MNHNS and CDR2 SASEGT. As DNA, the CDR3 is TGTGCCAGCAGGGGGGGACGGTCGAACACCATATATTTT. As protein: CASRGGRSNTIYF.

This clone was found once. The chain has TRBV6-5 and TRBJ2-1, with 7 bases identical to TRBD2. V lost 6 bases to trimming and J lost 5 bases; unmatched junction nucleotides: 4. Germline V gene data show CDR1 as MNHEY and CDR2 as SVGAGI. The CDR3 contains 13 residues. CDR3 protein: CASRGGFNNEQFF. CDR3 nucleotide sequence: TGTGCCAGCAGGGGGGGGTTCAACAATGAGCAGTTCTTC.

J is TRBJ2-1 and V is TRBV7-8; D gene unclear. Trimming removed 5 bases at V and 7 bases at J, with 21 bases between. The V gene's germline CDR1 is SGHVS and CDR2 FQNEAQ. The CDR3 has 16 amino acids. CDR3 in amino acids: CASSPRPASSENEQFF. CDR3 nucleotide sequence: TGTGCCAGCAGCCCCCGACCAGCCTCATCAGAAAATGAGCAGTTCTTC.

This clone showed up just once. This rearrangement joins TRBV5-1 to TRBJ1-4, with TRBD1 matching over 7 bases. V lost 5 bases, J lost 2 bases, and 3 bases stayed unmatched. Germline CDR1 SGHRS, CDR2 YFSETQ. This CDR3 has 14 residues. The DNA of the CDR3 is TGCGCCAGCAGGGCGACAGGGACTAATGAAAAACTGTTTTTT. Translated, it gives CASRATGTNEKLFF. Together with reference TRBV5-1 and TRBJ1-4, the CDR3 gives the full variable domain: KAGVTQTPRYLIKTRGQQVTLSCSPISGHRSVSWYQQTPGQGLQFLFEYFSETQRNKGNFPGRFSGRQFSNSRSEMNVSTLELGDSALYLCASRATGTNEKLFFGSGTQLSVL.

The CDR3 loop is CASSLLFGVETQYF. CDR3 DNA sequence: TGTGCCAGCAGCTTATTGTTTGGGGTGGAGACCCAGTACTTC. The chain recombines TRBV11-2 with TRBJ2-5, with D hard to call. V gave up 2 bases and J gave up 5 bases, with 12 bases separating them. The CDR3 length is 14 residues. CDR1 SGHAT and CDR2 FQNNGV come from the germline V gene.

V gene TRBV19 combines with J gene TRBJ1-3, with no clear D. V was shortened by 2 bases and J by 0 bases, with 14 bases between the two germline ends. The V gene's germline CDR1 is LNHDA and CDR2 SQIVND (reference sequence). The CDR3 consists of 17 residues. The CDR3 sequence: CASSINAQLLSGNTIYF. DNA of the CDR3: TGTGCCAGTAGTATAAACGCCCAGCTCCTCTCTGGAAACACCATATATTTT. Full variable domain (rest looked up from reference TRBV19 and TRBJ1-3): DGGITQSPKYLFRKEGQNVTLSCEQNLNHDAMYWYRQDPGQGLRLIYYSQIVNDFQKGDIAEGYSVSREKKESFPLTVTSAQKNPTAFYLCASSINAQLLSGNTIYFGEGSWLTVV.

The rearrangement links TRBV6-1 to TRBJ1-1; D gene ambiguous. Germline values: CDR1 MNHNS, CDR2 SASEGT. This CDR3 is 13 amino acids long. V dropped 2 bases and J dropped 3 bases, with 7 bases sitting between them. DNA of the CDR3: TGTGCCAGCAGTGAATGGCGGGACACTGAAGCTTTCTTT. As protein: CASSEWRDTEAFF.

The chain recombines TRBV5-1 with TRBJ2-5; 12 nucleotides agree with TRBD2. There are 17 residues in the CDR3. V lost 4 bases and J lost 2; bases outside the gene matches: 9. Germline V CDR1 and CDR2: SGHRS, YFSETQ. The CDR3 spells CASSLRTSGAIQETQYF. DNA of the CDR3: TGCGCCAGCAGCCTACGGACTAGCGGGGCGATACAAGAGACCCAGTACTTC.

The rearrangement links TRBV28 to TRBJ2-1; 14 nucleotides line up with TRBD2. The length of the CDR3 is 18 residues. Per the germline V gene, CDR1 is MDHEN and CDR2 is SYDVKM. Trimming at V came to 4 bases and at J to 0 bases, leaving 5 bases not matched to a gene. Written as DNA, the CDR3 is TGTGCCAGCAGTTCGGGACTAGCGGGGGCAAGCTCCTACAATGAGCAGTTCTTC. The encoded protein is CASSSGLAGASSYNEQFF.

The CDR3 coding sequence is TGTGCCAGCAGCTTAGGGGCAGGACCGATGAACACTGAAGCTTTCTTT. Translation gives CASSLGAGPMNTEAFF. This chain connects TRBV7-9 to TRBJ1-1; D is unclear. The V end was cut by 1 base, the J end by 0 bases, with 12 bases between. The CDR3 covers 16 residues. Germline CDR1 SEHNR, CDR2 FQNEAQ (reference sequence).

The chain has TRBV28 and TRBJ1-3, with TRBD1 matching 7 bases. CDR1 is MDHEN and CDR2 is SYDVKM in the germline V gene. The CDR3 runs to 17 residues. The trim removed 3 bases at V and 4 bases at J, leaving 12 bases unmatched. The CDR3 sequence: CASSLLTTGTGGNTIYF. Written as DNA, the CDR3 is TGTGCCAGCAGTTTGCTTACGACAGGGACGGGGGGAAACACCATATATTTT. Full variable domain (remainder filled in from reference TRBV28 and TRBJ1-3): DVKVTQSSRYLVKRTGEKVFLECVQDMDHENMFWYRQDPGLGLRLIYFSYDVKMKEKGDIPEGYSVSREKKERFSLILESASTNQTSMYLCASSLLTTGTGGNTIYFGEGSWLTVV.

J is TRBJ1-5 and V is TRBV11-2; unclear D gene. This CDR3 region has 13 residues. Germline values: CDR1 SGHAT, CDR2 FQNNGV. The V end lost 5 bases, the J end lost 5 bases, and 10 bases lay between the germline ends. The CDR3 spells CASSRETDQPQHF. The CDR3 nucleotides read TGTGCCAGCAGCCGGGAGACTGATCAGCCCCAGCATTTT.

The genes are TRBV25-1 and TRBJ2-1; 8 bases are a match to TRBD1. The CDR3 is 17 amino acids. Germline V lookup: CDR1 MGHDK, CDR2 SYGVNS. V was clipped by 7 bases and J by 3 bases; unmatched bases: 14. DNA for the CDR3: TGTGCCAGCACCCCCCCCATTGCGGACAGGGACTACAATGAGCAGTTCTTC. Residues: CASTPPIADRDYNEQFF.